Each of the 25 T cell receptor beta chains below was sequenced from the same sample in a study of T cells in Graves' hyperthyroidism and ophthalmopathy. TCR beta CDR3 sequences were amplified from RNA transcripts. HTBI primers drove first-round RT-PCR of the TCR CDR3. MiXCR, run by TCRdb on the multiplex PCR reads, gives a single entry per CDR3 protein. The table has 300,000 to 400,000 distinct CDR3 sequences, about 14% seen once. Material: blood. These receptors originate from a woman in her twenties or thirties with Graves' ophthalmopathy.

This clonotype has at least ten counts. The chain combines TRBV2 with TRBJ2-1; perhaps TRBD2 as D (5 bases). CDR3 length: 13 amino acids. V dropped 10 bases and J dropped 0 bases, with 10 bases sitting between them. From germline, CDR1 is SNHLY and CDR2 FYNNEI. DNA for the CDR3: TGTGCCAAGCGGTTGGACTCCTACAATGAGCAGTTCTTC. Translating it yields CAKRLDSYNEQFF.

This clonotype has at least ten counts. CDR3 sequence: CASSLFQNAQGDQPQHF. CDR3 nucleotide sequence: TGTGCCAGCAGTTTATTCCAGAACGCGCAGGGAGACCAGCCCCAGCATTTT. This chain uses TRBV28 with TRBJ1-5, with D tentatively TRBD1 (5 bases). Germline assignment: CDR1 MDHEN and CDR2 SYDVKM. The V gene lost 1 base and the J gene lost 7 bases, with 20 bases spanning the gap. The CDR3 consists of 17 residues.

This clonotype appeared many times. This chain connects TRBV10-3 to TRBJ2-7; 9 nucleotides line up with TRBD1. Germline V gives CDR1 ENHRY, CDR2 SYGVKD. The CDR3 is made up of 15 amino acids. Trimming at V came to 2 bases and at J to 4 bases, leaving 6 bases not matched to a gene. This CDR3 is CAISEGTGGGYEQYF. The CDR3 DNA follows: TGTGCCATCAGTGAGGGAACAGGGGGCGGGTACGAGCAGTACTTC.

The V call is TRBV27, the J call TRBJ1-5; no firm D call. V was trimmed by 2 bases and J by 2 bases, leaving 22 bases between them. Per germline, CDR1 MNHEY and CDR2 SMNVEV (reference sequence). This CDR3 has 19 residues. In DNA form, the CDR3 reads TGTGCCAGCAGTTTAGGTCTGGTTTTAAGGGTCAGAGGCAATCAGCCCCAGCATTTT. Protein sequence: CASSLGLVLRVRGNQPQHF.

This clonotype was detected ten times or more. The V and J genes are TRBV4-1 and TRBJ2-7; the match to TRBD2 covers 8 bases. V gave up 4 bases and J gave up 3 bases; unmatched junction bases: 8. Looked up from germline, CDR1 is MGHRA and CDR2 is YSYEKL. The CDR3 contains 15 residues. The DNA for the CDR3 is TGCGCCAGCAGCCCGCGCGATAGCGGGGTCTACGAGCAGTACTTC. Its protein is CASSPRDSGVYEQYF.

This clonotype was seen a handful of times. CDR3 in amino acids: CSASGGTARDQPQHF. The CDR3 bases are TGCAGTGCCTCAGGAGGGACAGCCAGAGATCAGCCCCAGCATTTT. The chain is built from TRBV20-1 and TRBJ1-5, with 7 bases matching TRBD1. J lost 5 bases, V lost 6 bases, and 13 bases had no gene match. The germline CDR1 and CDR2 sequences are DFQATT and SNEGSKA (reference sequence). CDR3 size: 15 residues.

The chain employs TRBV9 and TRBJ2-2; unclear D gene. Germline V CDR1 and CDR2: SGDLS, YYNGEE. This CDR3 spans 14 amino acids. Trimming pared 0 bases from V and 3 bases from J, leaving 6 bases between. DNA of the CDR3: TGTGCCAGCAGCGTAGGTGGTTACACCGGGGAGCTGTTTTTT. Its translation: CASSVGGYTGELFF.

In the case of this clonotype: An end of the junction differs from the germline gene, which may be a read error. The DNA of the CDR3 is TGTGCCAGCAGTTTAACGGCATCCTGCGAGCAGTACTTC. As protein: CASSLTASCEQYF. V and J are TRBV12-3 or TRBV12-4 and TRBJ2-7; D is unresolved. The CDR3 totals 13 residues.

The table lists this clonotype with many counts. This chain's CDR3 is CASRGTSGGDTQYF. The CDR3, as DNA: TGTGCCAGCAGGGGGACTAGCGGAGGAGATACGCAGTATTTT. The gene calls are TRBV2 and TRBJ2-3; TRBD2 matches at 11 bases. J lost 5 bases, V lost 6 bases, and 4 bases had no gene match. The CDR3 is 14 amino acids. CDR1 SNHLY and CDR2 FYNNEI come from the germline V gene.

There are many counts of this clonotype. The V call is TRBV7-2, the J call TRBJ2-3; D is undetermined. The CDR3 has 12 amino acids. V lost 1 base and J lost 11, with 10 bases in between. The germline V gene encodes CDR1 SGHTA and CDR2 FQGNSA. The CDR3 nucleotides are TGTGCCAGCAGCTTAGGCACATTCGGGCAGTATTTT. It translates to CASSLGTFGQYF.

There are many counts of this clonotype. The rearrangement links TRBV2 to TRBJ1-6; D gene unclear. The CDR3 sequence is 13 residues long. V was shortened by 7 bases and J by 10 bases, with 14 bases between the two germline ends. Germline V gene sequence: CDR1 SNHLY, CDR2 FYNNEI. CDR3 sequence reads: CASNEDWRSPLHF. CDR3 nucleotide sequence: TGTGCCAGCAATGAGGACTGGAGGTCACCCCTCCACTTT.

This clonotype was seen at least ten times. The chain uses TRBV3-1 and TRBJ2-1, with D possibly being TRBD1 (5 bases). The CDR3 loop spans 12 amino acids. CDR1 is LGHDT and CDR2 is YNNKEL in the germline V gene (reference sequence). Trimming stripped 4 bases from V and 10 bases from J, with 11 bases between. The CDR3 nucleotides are TGTGCCAGCAGCCTTACCCGACAGGAGCAGTTCTTC. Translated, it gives CASSLTRQEQFF.

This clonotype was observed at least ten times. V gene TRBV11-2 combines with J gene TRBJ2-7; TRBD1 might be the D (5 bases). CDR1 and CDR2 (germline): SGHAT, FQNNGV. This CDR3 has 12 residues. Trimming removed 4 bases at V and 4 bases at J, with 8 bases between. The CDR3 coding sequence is TGTGCCAGCAGCTGGCAGGGATACGAGCAGTACTTC. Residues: CASSWQGYEQYF.

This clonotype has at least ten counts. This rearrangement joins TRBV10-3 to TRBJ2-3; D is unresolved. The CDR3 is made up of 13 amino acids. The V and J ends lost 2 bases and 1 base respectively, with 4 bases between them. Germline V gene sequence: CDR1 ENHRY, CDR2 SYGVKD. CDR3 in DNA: TGTGCCATCAGTGAGCGGGGCACAGATACGCAGTATTTT. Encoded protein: CAISERGTDTQYF.

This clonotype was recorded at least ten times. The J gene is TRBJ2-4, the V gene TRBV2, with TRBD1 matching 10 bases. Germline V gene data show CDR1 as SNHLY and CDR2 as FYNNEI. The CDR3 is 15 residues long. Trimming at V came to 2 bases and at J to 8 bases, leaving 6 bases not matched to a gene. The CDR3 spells CASSEPTGGVYIQYF. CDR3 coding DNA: TGTGCCAGCAGTGAACCGACAGGGGGCGTGTACATTCAGTACTTC.

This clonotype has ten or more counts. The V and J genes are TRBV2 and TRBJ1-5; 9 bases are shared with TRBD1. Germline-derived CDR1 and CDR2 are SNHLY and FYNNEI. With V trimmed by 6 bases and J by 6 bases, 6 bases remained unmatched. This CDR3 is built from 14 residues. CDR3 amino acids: CASSEQGAGQPQHF. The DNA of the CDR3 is TGTGCCAGCAGCGAACAGGGGGCTGGTCAGCCCCAGCATTTT. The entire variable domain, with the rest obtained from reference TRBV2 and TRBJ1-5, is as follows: EPEVTQTPSHQVTQMGQEVILRCVPISNHLYFYWYRQILGQKVEFLVSFYNNEISEKSEIFDDQFSVERPDGSNFTLKIRSTKLEDSAMYFCASSEQGAGQPQHFGDGTRLSIL.

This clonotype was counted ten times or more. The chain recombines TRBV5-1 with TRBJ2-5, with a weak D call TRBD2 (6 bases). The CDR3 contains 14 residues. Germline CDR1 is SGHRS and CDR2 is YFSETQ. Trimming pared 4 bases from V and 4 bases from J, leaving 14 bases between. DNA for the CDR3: TGCGCCAGCAGCCTCCTATTGGAGGGAGAGACCCAGTACTTC. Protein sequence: CASSLLLEGETQYF.

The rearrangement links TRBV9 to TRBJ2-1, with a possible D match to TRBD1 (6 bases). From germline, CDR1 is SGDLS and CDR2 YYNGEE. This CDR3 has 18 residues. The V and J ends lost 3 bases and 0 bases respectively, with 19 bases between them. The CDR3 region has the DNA TGTGCCAGCAGCGCCCGGCCCCCAGGGGTCACCTCCTACAATGAGCAGTTCTTC. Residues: CASSARPPGVTSYNEQFF.

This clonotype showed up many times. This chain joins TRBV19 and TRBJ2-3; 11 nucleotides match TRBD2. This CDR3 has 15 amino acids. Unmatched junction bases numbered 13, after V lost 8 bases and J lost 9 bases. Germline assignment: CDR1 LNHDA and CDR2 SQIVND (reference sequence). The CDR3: CASAPGLAVEGTQYF. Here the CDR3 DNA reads TGTGCCAGTGCGCCGGGACTAGCGGTTGAGGGCACGCAGTATTTT.

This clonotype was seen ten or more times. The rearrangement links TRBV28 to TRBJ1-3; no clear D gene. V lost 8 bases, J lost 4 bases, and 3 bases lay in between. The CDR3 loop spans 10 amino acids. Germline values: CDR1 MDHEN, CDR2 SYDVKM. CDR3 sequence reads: CASLGNTIYF. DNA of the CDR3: TGTGCCAGCCTGGGAAACACCATATATTTT. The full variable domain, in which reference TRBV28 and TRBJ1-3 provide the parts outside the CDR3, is DVKVTQSSRYLVKRTGEKVFLECVQDMDHENMFWYRQDPGLGLRLIYFSYDVKMKEKGDIPEGYSVSREKKERFSLILESASTNQTSMYLCASLGNTIYFGEGSWLTVV.

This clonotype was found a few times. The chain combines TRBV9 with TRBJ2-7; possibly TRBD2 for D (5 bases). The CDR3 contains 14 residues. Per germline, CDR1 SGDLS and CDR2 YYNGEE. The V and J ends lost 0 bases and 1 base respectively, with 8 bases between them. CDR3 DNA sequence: TGTGCCAGCAGCGTAGGAGTAGCGTCCTACGAGCAGTACTTC. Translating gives CASSVGVASYEQYF. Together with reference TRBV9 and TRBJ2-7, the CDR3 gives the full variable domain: DSGVTQTPKHLITATGQRVTLRCSPRSGDLSVYWYQQSLDQGLQFLIQYYNGEERAKGNILERFSAQQFPDLHSELNLSSLELGDSALYFCASSVGVASYEQYFGPGTRLTVT.

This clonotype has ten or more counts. The DNA of the CDR3 is TGTGCCAGCAGTCCCCAATCGTGGGCCGTAGGGGAGCAGTTCTTC. It yields the protein CASSPQSWAVGEQFF. J is TRBJ2-1 and V is TRBV28, with no clear D. The CDR3 is 15 amino acids. Looked up from germline, CDR1 is MDHEN and CDR2 is SYDVKM. Deletions cut 5 bases from V and 10 bases from J, with 21 bases between.

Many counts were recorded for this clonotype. The CDR3 reads CSATPPWGEDTEAFF. The CDR3 coding sequence is TGCAGTGCTACACCCCCGTGGGGCGAGGACACTGAAGCTTTCTTT. The genes are TRBV20-1 and TRBJ1-1; D is possibly TRBD1 (5 bases). The germline V and J ends were trimmed by 4 bases and 3 bases, with 18 bases remaining between them. The CDR3 loop spans 15 amino acids. Germline CDR1 is DFQATT and CDR2 is SNEGSKA (reference sequence).

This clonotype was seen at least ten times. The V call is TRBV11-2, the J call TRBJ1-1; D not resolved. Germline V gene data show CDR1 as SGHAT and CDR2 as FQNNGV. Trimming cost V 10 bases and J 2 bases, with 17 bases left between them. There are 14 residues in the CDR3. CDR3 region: CATRPGRVNTEAFF. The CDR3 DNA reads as TGTGCCACACGACCGGGTCGGGTTAACACTGAAGCTTTCTTT.

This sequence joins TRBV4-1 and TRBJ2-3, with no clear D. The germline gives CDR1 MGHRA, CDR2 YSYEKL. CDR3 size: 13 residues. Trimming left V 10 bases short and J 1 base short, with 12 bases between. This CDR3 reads CATSTTRTDTQYF. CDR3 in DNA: TGCGCCACCAGTACAACCCGCACAGATACGCAGTATTTT.